The sequence of this T cell receptor (beta chain) was determined in a study of control samples from healthy donors and cancer patients. V was pared by 5 bases and J by 9 bases, with 14 bases between. The CDR3 contains 12 residues. Here immunoSEQ multiplex PCR was the method, and the copy in TCRdb shows in-frame clones only, minus some. The table lists 95,000 to 130,000 clones, over 90% of them singletons. Specimen: blood. The receptor was isolated from a man aged 30-40 years in good health. V and J are TRBV12-3 or TRBV12-4 and TRBJ2-7; tentatively, D is TRBD1 (5 bases). This CDR3 reads CASSPRWGAQYF. The CDR3 bases are TGTGCCAGCAGTCCAAGGTGGGGCGCGCAGTACTTC.